The 5 T cell receptor beta chains given below trace back to one sample, sequenced in a study of vaccination effects on CD4 cells after COVID-19. The antigens these receptors bind are not known. TCRdb's table, derived via immunoSEQ multiplex PCR, lists solely in-frame clones and lacks some. Of 30,000 to 45,000 clones in the sample, roughly two thirds were seen once. With the ViraFEST assay, the study expanded antigen-specific CD4+ T cells using viral peptide pools, then sequenced them. Having been cultured for 10 days, the cells underwent CD4+ T cell isolation. Absence of prior SARS-CoV-2 infection characterized the vaccine recipients, who showed negative nucleocapsid antibodies. This sample comprised CD4+ T cells from PBMCs cultured with SARS-CoV-2 spike peptides, obtained before COVID-19 vaccination. The source is a human donor who received a COVID-19 vaccine.

The table lists this clone with a few counts. An end of the junction differs from the germline gene, which may be a read error. The chain joins TRBV7-7 to TRBJ2-3; 11 nucleotides line up with TRBD2. Germline CDR1 is SSHAT and CDR2 is FNYEAQ (reference sequence). The CDR3 is made up of 16 amino acids. CDR3 residues: CASSAGLAGSTDTQYF. The CDR3 DNA reads TGTGCTAGCAGCGCCGGACTAGCGGGCTCCACAGATACGCAGTATTTT.

V usage is TRBV5-8 and J usage is TRBJ2-6; D unclear. Germline CDR1 reads SGHTS; CDR2 reads YDEGEE. Trimming stripped 4 bases from V and 0 bases from J, with 8 bases between. The CDR3 is 15 amino acids. CDR3 DNA: TGTGCCAGCAGCCTGGTGGTCTCTGGGGCCAACGTCCTGACTTTC. Translation: CASSLVVSGANVLTF.

This clone was observed a single time. The chain joins TRBV5-6 to TRBJ2-7; 11 bases are a match to TRBD1. V shed 4 bases and J 6 bases; nucleotides not matched to a gene: 12. The CDR3 consists of 16 residues. Germline CDR1 reads SGHDT; CDR2 reads YYEEEE. The CDR3 nucleotides read TGTGCCAGCAGCCCCTGGGCGGGACAGGGGGTCGTCGAGCAGTACTTC. Its protein is CASSPWAGQGVVEQYF.

The V gene is TRBV11-2, the J gene TRBJ2-5; D gene unclear. Trimming took 1 base from V and 3 from J, leaving 21 bases between them. In germline, CDR1 is SGHAT, CDR2 FQNNGV. This CDR3 contains 18 residues. The CDR3 region is CASSLGGPRAGLKETQYF. CDR3 in DNA: TGTGCCAGCAGCTTAGGAGGTCCGAGAGCCGGCTTGAAAGAGACCCAGTACTTC.

This chain links TRBV11-2 with TRBJ2-7; 10 nucleotides agree with TRBD2. The CDR3 is 15 amino acids. CDR1 and CDR2 (germline): SGHAT, FQNNGV. Unmatched junction bases numbered 3, after V lost 1 base and J lost 3 bases. The CDR3 nucleotides are TGTGCCAGCAGCTTAGGTACTAGCGGGGTCTACGAGCAGTACTTC. Protein product: CASSLGTSGVYEQYF.